This is a list of T cell receptor beta chains from one sample in a study of beta chain features in type 1 diabetes. TCRdb keeps only in-frame clones here, not all; method: immunoSEQ multiplex PCR. The table includes 500,000 to 800,000 clones, around 12% detected once. Material for sequencing was naive CD4+ T cells from blood. All receptors come from a young man with type 1 diabetes. CDR3s leave out the opening cysteine and the closing phenylalanine or tryptophan.

j_call: TRBJ2-7
v_call: TRBV5-1
cdr3_aa: ASSLGLQGPYEQY

j_call: TRBJ1-6
v_call: TRBV7-9
cdr3_aa: ASTTGQIYNSPLH

j_call: TRBJ2-7
v_call: TRBV5-6
cdr3_aa: ASSLEARIPYEQY

j_call: TRBJ1-2
v_call: TRBV28
cdr3_aa: ASSSTDREGYT

j_call: TRBJ1-2
v_call: TRBV4-3
cdr3_aa: ASSQDWDRVYYGYT

j_call: TRBJ1-5
v_call: TRBV2
cdr3_aa: ASSEARVLQPQH

j_call: TRBJ2-7
v_call: TRBV29-1
cdr3_aa: SVGGQGRSGASEQY

j_call: TRBJ1-2
v_call: TRBV2
cdr3_aa: ASSEALYGYT

j_call: TRBJ2-5
v_call: TRBV5-6
cdr3_aa: ASTTYVQETQY

j_call: TRBJ1-3
v_call: TRBV15
cdr3_aa: ATSRDRNGNTIY

j_call: TRBJ2-7
v_call: TRBV11-2
cdr3_aa: ASSLAGTGSSEQY

j_call: TRBJ1-6
v_call: TRBV2
cdr3_aa: ASSEDVGRNSPLH

j_call: TRBJ2-1
v_call: TRBV10-3
cdr3_aa: AVGTGMTDEQF

j_call: TRBJ1-1
v_call: TRBV5-8
cdr3_aa: ASSLGVGTEAF

j_call: TRBJ1-6
v_call: TRBV27
cdr3_aa: ASSFYRDGNYNSPLH

j_call: TRBJ1-5
v_call: TRBV4-2
cdr3_aa: ASSQDGSNQPQH